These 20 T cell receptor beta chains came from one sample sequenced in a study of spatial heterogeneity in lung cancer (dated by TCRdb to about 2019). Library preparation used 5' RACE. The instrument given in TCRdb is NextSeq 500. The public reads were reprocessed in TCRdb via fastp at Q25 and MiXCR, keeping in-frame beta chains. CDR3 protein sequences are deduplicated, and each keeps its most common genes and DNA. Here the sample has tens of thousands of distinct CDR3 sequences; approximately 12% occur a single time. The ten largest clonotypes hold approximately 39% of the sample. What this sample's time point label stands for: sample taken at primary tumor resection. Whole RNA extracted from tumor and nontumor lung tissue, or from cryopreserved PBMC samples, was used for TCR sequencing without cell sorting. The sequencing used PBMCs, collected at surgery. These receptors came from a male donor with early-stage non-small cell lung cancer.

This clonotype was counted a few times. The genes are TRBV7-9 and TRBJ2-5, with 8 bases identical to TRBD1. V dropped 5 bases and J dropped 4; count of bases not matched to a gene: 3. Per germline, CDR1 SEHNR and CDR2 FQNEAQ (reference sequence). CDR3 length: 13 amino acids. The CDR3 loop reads CASSRGQGETQYF. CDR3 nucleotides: TGTGCCAGCAGCCGAGGACAGGGAGAGACCCAGTACTTC.

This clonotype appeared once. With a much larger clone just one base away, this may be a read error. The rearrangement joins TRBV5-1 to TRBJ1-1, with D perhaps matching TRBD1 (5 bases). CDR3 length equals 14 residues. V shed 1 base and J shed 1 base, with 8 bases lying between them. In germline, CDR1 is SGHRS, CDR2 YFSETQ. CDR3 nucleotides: TGCGCCAGCAGCTTGACGGGGCAGAACACTGAAGCTTTCTTT. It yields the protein CASSLTGQNTEAFF.

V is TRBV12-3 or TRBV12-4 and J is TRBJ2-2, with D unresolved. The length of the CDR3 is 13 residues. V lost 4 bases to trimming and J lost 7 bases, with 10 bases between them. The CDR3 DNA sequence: TGTGCCAGCAGTTCATTCGCTGTCGGGGAGCTGTTTTTT. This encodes CASSSFAVGELFF.

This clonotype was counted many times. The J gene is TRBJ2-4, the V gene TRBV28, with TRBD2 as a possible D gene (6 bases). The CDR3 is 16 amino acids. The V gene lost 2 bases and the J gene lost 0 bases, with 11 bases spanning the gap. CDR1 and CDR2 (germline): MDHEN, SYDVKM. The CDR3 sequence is CASSLGGGLAKNIQYF. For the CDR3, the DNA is TGTGCCAGCAGTTTAGGGGGAGGTCTAGCCAAAAACATTCAGTACTTC.

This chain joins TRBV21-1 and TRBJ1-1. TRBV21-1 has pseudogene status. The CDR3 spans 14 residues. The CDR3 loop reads CASSKGNTWAEAFF. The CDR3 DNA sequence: TGTGCCAGCAGCAAAGGAAATACGTGGGCTGAAGCTTTCTTT.

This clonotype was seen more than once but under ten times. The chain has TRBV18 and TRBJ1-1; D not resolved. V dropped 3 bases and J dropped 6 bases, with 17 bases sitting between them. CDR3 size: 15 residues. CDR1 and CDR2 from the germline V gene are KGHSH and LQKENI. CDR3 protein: CASSPSLTRGPEAFF. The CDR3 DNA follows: TGTGCCAGCTCACCCAGCCTCACCCGAGGACCTGAAGCTTTCTTT.

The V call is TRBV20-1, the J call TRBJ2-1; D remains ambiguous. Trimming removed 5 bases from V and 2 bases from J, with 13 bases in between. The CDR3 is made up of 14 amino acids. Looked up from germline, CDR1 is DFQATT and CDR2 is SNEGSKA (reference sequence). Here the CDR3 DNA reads TGCAGTGCTGGGGTTCAATATCCCTACAATGAGCAGTTCTTC. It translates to CSAGVQYPYNEQFF.

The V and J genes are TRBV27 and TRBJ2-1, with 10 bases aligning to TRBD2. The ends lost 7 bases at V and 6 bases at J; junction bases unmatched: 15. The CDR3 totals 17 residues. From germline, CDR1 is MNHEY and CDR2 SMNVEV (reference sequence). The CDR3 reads CASTAGLATRRGNEQFF. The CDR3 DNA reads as TGTGCCAGCACCGCGGGACTAGCGACCCGAAGGGGCAATGAGCAGTTCTTC.

The CDR3 region is CASSLQRGGRETQYF. In DNA, the CDR3 is TGTGCCAGCAGCTTACAACGGGGGGGCCGGGAGACCCAGTACTTC. This chain links TRBV7-2 with TRBJ2-5, with TRBD2 matching over 8 bases. The CDR3 totals 15 residues. J lost 5 bases, V lost 2 bases, and 7 bases had no gene match. Germline V gene sequence: CDR1 SGHTA, CDR2 FQGNSA.

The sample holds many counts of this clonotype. The CDR3 DNA follows: TGCAGCGTTGCAGGGGTCCTGAACACTGAAGCTTTCTTT. Its translation: CSVAGVLNTEAFF. The J gene is TRBJ1-1, the V gene TRBV29-1; possibly TRBD1 for D (6 bases). In germline, CDR1 is SQVTM, CDR2 ANQGSEA. The CDR3 contains 13 residues. With 4 bases removed from V and 0 bases from J, the gap between germline ends came to 9 bases.

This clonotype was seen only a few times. As DNA, the CDR3 is TGCGCCAGCAGCTTGCTGGGGACGCACACAGATACGCAGTATTTT. As protein: CASSLLGTHTDTQYF. This chain uses TRBV5-1 with TRBJ2-3; D tentatively reads TRBD1 or TRBD2 (5 bases each). The germline V gene has CDR1 SGHRS and CDR2 YFSETQ. V gave up 1 base and J gave up 2 bases, with 11 bases separating them. This CDR3 is 15 amino acids long.

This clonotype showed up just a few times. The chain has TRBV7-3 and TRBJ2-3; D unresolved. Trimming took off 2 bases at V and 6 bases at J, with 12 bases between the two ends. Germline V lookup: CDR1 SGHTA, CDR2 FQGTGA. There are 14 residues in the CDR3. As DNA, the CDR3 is TGTGCCAGCAGCTTACTCCTGGGGATGGATACGCAGTATTTT. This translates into CASSLLLGMDTQYF.

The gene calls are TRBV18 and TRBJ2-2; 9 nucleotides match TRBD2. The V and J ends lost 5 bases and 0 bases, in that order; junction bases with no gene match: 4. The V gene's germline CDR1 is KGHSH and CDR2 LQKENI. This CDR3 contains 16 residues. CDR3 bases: TGTGCCAGCTCATCCAGCGGGGGGCCGAACACCGGGGAGCTGTTTTTT. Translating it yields CASSSSGGPNTGELFF.

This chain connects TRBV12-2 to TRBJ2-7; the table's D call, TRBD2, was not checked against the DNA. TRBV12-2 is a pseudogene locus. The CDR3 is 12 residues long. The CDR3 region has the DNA TGTGCAAGTTGGCGGCTCCCAGACGAGCAGTACTTC. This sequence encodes CASWRLPDEQYF.

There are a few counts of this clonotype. The CDR3 loop is CASSLYTGHNEQYF. As DNA, the CDR3 is TGTGCCAGCAGTTTATATACTGGGCACAACGAGCAGTACTTC. V gene TRBV27 combines with J gene TRBJ2-7; no definite D call. Germline CDR1 and CDR2: MNHEY and SMNVEV (reference sequence). This CDR3 is 14 amino acids long. V lost 1 base to trimming and J lost 5 bases, with 12 bases between them.

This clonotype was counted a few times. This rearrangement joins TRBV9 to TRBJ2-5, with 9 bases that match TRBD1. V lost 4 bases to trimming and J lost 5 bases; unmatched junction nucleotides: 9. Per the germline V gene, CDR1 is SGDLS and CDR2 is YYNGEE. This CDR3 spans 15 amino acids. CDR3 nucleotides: TGTGCCAGCAGCCAAACAGGGGGCGTATGGGAGACCCAGTACTTC. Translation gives CASSQTGGVWETQYF. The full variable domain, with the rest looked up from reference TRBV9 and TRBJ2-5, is DSGVTQTPKHLITATGQRVTLRCSPRSGDLSVYWYQQSLDQGLQFLIQYYNGEERAKGNILERFSAQQFPDLHSELNLSSLELGDSALYFCASSQTGGVWETQYFGPGTRLLVL.

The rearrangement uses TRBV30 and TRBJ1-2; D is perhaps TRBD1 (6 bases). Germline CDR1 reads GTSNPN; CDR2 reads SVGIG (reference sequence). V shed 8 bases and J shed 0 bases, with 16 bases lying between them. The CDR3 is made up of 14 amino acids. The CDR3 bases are TGTGCCCATACACTCACAGGGACTAACTATGGCTACACCTTC. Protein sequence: CAHTLTGTNYGYTF.

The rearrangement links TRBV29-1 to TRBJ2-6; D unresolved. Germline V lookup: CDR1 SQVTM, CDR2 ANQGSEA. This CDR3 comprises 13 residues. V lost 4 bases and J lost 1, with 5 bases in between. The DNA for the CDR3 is TGCAGCGTTGGGCAGTCTGGGGCCAACGTCCTGACTTTC. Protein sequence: CSVGQSGANVLTF.

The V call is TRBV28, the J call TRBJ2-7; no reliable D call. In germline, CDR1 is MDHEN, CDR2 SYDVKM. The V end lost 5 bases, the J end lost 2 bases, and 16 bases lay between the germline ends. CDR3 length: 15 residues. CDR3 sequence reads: CASSRTRVATYEQYF. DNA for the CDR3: TGTGCCAGCAGTCGCACCCGGGTAGCTACCTACGAGCAGTACTTC.

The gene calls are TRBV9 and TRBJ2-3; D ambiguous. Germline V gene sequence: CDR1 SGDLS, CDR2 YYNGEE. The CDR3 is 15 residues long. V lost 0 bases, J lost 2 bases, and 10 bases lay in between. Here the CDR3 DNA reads TGTGCCAGCAGCGTAGAAGGGATTCCCACAGATACGCAGTATTTT. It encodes CASSVEGIPTDTQYF.